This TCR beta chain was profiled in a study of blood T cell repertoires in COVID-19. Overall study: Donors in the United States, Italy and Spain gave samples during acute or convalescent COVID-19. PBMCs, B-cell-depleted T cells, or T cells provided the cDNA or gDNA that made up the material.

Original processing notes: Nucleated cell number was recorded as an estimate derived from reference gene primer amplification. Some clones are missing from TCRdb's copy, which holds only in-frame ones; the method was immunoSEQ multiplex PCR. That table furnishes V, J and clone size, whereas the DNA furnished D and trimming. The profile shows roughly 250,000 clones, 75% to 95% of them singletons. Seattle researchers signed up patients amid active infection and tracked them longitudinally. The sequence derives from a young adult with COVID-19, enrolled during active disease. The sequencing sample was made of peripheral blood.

CDR3 sequence: CSVEGALSPNEQFF. Written as DNA, the CDR3 is TGCAGCGTCGAGGGGGCTTTAAGTCCCAATGAGCAGTTCTTC. The chain recombines TRBV29-1 with TRBJ2-1, with 7 bases that match TRBD1. Germline V CDR1 and CDR2: SQVTM, ANQGSEA. This CDR3 has 14 amino acids. The trim removed 6 bases at V and 6 bases at J, leaving 11 bases unmatched.